A few counts support the clone carrying this T cell receptor beta chain. Its antigen remains unidentified. This sample stems from a study of T cell repertoires in cytomegalovirus infection. As for the study in general: Public TCR beta signatures provided an indication of both CMV infection and a matching HLA type.

Study outcomes and limitations: HLA-C-restricted CMV-specific TCR beta clonotypes were dominant in the ex vivo response.

From germline, CDR1 is SNHLY and CDR2 FYNNEI. The V gene lost 5 bases and the J gene lost 5 bases, with 12 bases spanning the gap. The CDR3 spans 13 residues. TCRdb recomputed calls from the reads with MiXCR, one row per CDR3 protein. The top ten hold about 4.6% of the sample, which has fewer than 200,000 distinct CDR3 sequences, about a tenth seen once. This rearrangement joins TRBV2 to TRBJ1-2, with D maybe TRBD1 (5 bases). This TCR came from a human donor in good health (CMV status not recorded). Some clones in this sample may be carry-over from other donors' samples. Material: PBMCs. The CDR3 DNA follows: TGTGCCAGCAGTAACAGGACCGTTTATGGCTACACCTTC. This codes for CASSNRTVYGYTF.